The next 21 T cell receptor beta chains were all read from a single sample in a study of CD8+ T cells in alopecia areata (dated by TCRdb to the late 2010s). What the time point label conveys for this sample: around 4 weeks on oral tofacitinib. The intended sense of this specimen's treatment or condition label: oral pan-JAK inhibitor, 5-10 mg twice daily. Library prep was done by the immunoSEQ multiplex PCR assay. RNA was extracted from all samples and reverse transcribed into cDNA, which served as template for TCR sequencing. TCRdb took over this immuneACCESS table, retaining in-frame rearrangements with V and J assigned. Such tables are incomplete; in checked studies, under half of the missing clones stem from an unresolved V gene, and the remainder is unexplained. The sample table lists 110,000 to 150,000 clones, roughly four fifths of them with a count of one. The leading ten clones occupy 20% to 25% of the sample.

The material was CD8+ T cells sorted from blood, obtained at week 4, from a patient treated with tofacitinib. All receptors derive from a human donor with alopecia areata.

This sequence joins TRBV30 and TRBJ2-5, with D perhaps matching TRBD1 or TRBD2 (5 bases each). Germline V CDR1 and CDR2: GTSNPN, SVGIG (reference sequence). Between the trimmed V and J ends, which lost 0 bases and 2 bases, there was a span of 13 bases. The CDR3 spans 15 residues. The CDR3 coding sequence is TGTGCCTGGAGTGTGGGGGTAGGCGTTCAAGAGACCCAGTACTTC. As protein: CAWSVGVGVQETQYF.

On this clone: The sample holds other DNA sequences that translate to the same CDR3. The chain links TRBV6-5 to TRBJ2-7, with D perhaps matching TRBD1 or TRBD2 (5 bases each). CDR1 and CDR2 from the germline V gene are MNHEY and SVGAGI. The V and J ends lost 2 bases and 0 bases respectively, with 8 bases between them. The CDR3 covers 14 residues. CDR3 residues: CASSYTGPSYEQYF. The CDR3 DNA reads TGTGCCAGCAGTTACACGGGGCCCTCCTACGAGCAGTACTTC.

V and J are TRBV30 and TRBJ1-2; 8 nucleotides match TRBD1. The CDR3 extends over 16 amino acids. Trimming at V came to 1 base and at J to 5 bases, leaving 12 bases not matched to a gene. The germline V gene encodes CDR1 GTSNPN and CDR2 SVGIG (reference sequence). CDR3 residues: CAWSDPDREFWYGYTF. The CDR3 region has the DNA TGTGCCTGGAGTGACCCGGACAGGGAATTTTGGTATGGCTACACCTTC.

The gene calls are TRBV7-9 and TRBJ2-7; D is perhaps TRBD1 (6 bases). Looked up from germline, CDR1 is SEHNR and CDR2 is FQNEAQ (reference sequence). This CDR3 has 12 residues. The V gene lost 10 bases and the J gene lost 0 bases, with 10 bases spanning the gap. The CDR3, as DNA: TGTGCCACGTCGGACAGCTCCTACGAGCAGTACTTC. Amino acids: CATSDSSYEQYF.

With regard to this clone: Only one base separates this from a far larger clonotype, so it likely reflects a read error. The chain employs TRBV5-1 and TRBJ2-1, with D possibly matching TRBD2 (6 bases). The CDR3 is 12 residues long. CDR1 is SGHRS and CDR2 is YFSETQ in the germline V gene. The V and J ends lost 4 bases and 9 bases respectively, with 11 bases between them. CDR3 sequence (DNA): TGCGCCAGCAGCCCTACGGGACTTGAGCAGTTCTTC. The encoded protein is CASSPTGLEQFF.

The table lists this clone with a count of one. The CDR3 loop reads CASSLSEGSANYEQYF. For the CDR3, the DNA is TGTGCCAGCAGCTTAAGTGAGGGCTCGGCCAACTACGAGCAGTACTTC. The V and J genes are TRBV5-6 and TRBJ2-7, with a possible D match to TRBD2 (5 bases). CDR1 and CDR2 (germline): SGHDT, YYEEEE. This CDR3 is built from 16 residues. Trimming removed 2 bases from V and 3 bases from J, with 18 bases in between.

The chain joins TRBV6-5 to TRBJ2-5; 11 bases are a match to TRBD1. The CDR3 is made up of 16 amino acids. Germline V gene lookup returns CDR1 MNHEY and CDR2 SVGAGI. V shed 0 bases and J 2 bases; nucleotides not matched to a gene: 2. The CDR3 loop is CASSYSDRGPQETQYF. The CDR3 nucleotides are TGTGCCAGCAGTTACTCGGACAGGGGGCCTCAAGAGACCCAGTACTTC.

This clone was seen only once. The chain carries TRBV5-1 and TRBJ2-7, with TRBD1 identical over 10 bases. V dropped 8 bases and J dropped 5; count of bases not matched to a gene: 10. The CDR3 sequence is 14 residues long. Germline V gene lookup returns CDR1 SGHRS and CDR2 YFSETQ. CDR3 nucleotides: TGCGCCAGTGCCCTGGGGACAGGGGAGCACGAGCAGTACTTC. Translating gives CASALGTGEHEQYF.

This chain joins TRBV13 and TRBJ2-5; D call uncertain. Germline V CDR1 and CDR2: PRHDT, FYEKMQ (reference sequence). This CDR3 is built from 13 residues. Trimming shortened V by 2 bases and J by 1 base, and 5 bases separated the two germline ends. CDR3 coding DNA: TGTGCCAGCAGCTTACTCCTCCAAGAGACCCAGTACTTC. Encoded protein: CASSLLLQETQYF. Complete variable domain (other parts from reference TRBV13 and TRBJ2-5): AAGVIQSPRHLIKEKRETATLKCYPIPRHDTVYWYQQGPGQDPQFLISFYEKMQSDKGSIPDRFSAQQFSDYHSELNMSSLELGDSALYFCASSLLLQETQYFGPGTRLLVL.

This chain uses TRBV6-6 with TRBJ2-1, with D unresolved. Trimming pared 7 bases from V and 1 base from J, leaving 11 bases between. Germline V gene data show CDR1 as MNHNY and CDR2 as SVGAGI (reference sequence). The CDR3 length is 14 residues. Written as DNA, the CDR3 is TGTGCCAGCACCTTGACGGGTTCCTACAATGAGCAGTTCTTC. This translates into CASTLTGSYNEQFF.

The rearrangement links TRBV6-1 to TRBJ2-5, with 7 positions matching TRBD1. Trimming at V came to 9 bases and at J to 4 bases, leaving 8 bases not matched to a gene. This CDR3 has 13 amino acids. Germline-derived CDR1 and CDR2 are MNHNS and SASEGT. The DNA of the CDR3 is TGTGCCAGAATAAGGACAGGAGGAGAGACCCAGTACTTC. The encoded protein is CARIRTGGETQYF.

The CDR3 here is CASPAGSGGNSYNEQFF. DNA for the CDR3: TGCGCCAGCCCTGCGGGTAGCGGGGGGAACTCCTACAATGAGCAGTTCTTC. This chain joins TRBV4-1 and TRBJ2-1; TRBD2 matches at 10 bases. The CDR3 runs 17 residues. The germline V gene encodes CDR1 MGHRA and CDR2 YSYEKL. Trimming cost V 8 bases and J 0 bases; bases outside gene matches: 10.

J is TRBJ1-4 and V is TRBV14; 7 bases are a match to TRBD1. In germline, CDR1 is SGHDN, CDR2 FVKESK. The CDR3 sequence is 15 residues long. With V trimmed by 3 bases and J by 8 bases, 9 bases remained unmatched. The CDR3 spells CASSQPGQPMEKLFF. CDR3 sequence (DNA): TGTGCCAGCAGCCAGCCGGGACAGCCTATGGAAAAACTGTTTTTT.

The CDR3 region has the DNA TGTGCCAGTATGGGCCCCTCGGAGGGTCACAATGAGCAGTTCTTC. This sequence encodes CASMGPSEGHNEQFF. V is TRBV19 and J is TRBJ2-1; possibly TRBD2 for D (6 bases). Trimming took 7 bases from V and 5 from J, leaving 18 bases between them. In germline, CDR1 is LNHDA, CDR2 SQIVND (reference sequence). The CDR3 sequence is 15 residues long.

This clone has just a few counts. The chain recombines TRBV7-2 with TRBJ2-5; no clear D. Germline V gene lookup returns CDR1 SGHTA and CDR2 FQGNSA. This CDR3 spans 13 amino acids. Trimming left V 3 bases short and J 4 bases short, with 9 bases between. CDR3 in amino acids: CASSFRWRETQYF. In nucleotides, the CDR3 is TGTGCCAGCAGCTTCCGGTGGCGAGAGACCCAGTACTTC.

The chain recombines TRBV7-9 with TRBJ1-2; 7 bases agree with TRBD1. There are 15 residues in the CDR3. The germline gives CDR1 SEHNR, CDR2 FQNEAQ (reference sequence). With V trimmed by 5 bases and J by 2 bases, 8 bases remained unmatched. CDR3 sequence: CASSTPKTGNYGYTF. CDR3 bases: TGTGCCAGCAGCACCCCCAAGACAGGGAACTATGGCTACACCTTC. The variable domain in full, with the rest retrieved from reference TRBV7-9 and TRBJ1-2, is DTGVSQNPRHKITKRGQNVTFRCDPISEHNRLYWYRQTLGQGPEFLTYFQNEAQLEKSRLLSDRFSAERPKGSFSTLEIQRTEQGDSAMYLCASSTPKTGNYGYTFGSGTRLTVV.

The chain carries TRBV5-4 and TRBJ2-6; D not resolved. The germline V and J ends were trimmed by 1 base and 0 bases, with 5 bases remaining between them. This CDR3 has 15 amino acids. Germline V CDR1 and CDR2: SGHNT, YYREEE (reference sequence). The CDR3 DNA is TGTGCCAGCAGCTTGTATGACTCTGGGGCCAACGTCCTGACTTTC. Its protein product is CASSLYDSGANVLTF.

The CDR3 is CASSAGQGTEAFF. CDR3 DNA sequence: TGTGCCAGCAGTGCGGGACAGGGGACTGAAGCTTTCTTT. This chain links TRBV27 with TRBJ1-1; TRBD1 matches 10 bases. The V gene's germline CDR1 is MNHEY and CDR2 SMNVEV (reference sequence). Trimming cost V 5 bases and J 5 bases; bases outside gene matches: 2. The CDR3 totals 13 residues.

The chain links TRBV6-6 to TRBJ2-5, with D possibly TRBD1 on 5 matching bases. Per the germline V gene, CDR1 is MNHNY and CDR2 is SVGAGI (reference sequence). V was clipped by 2 bases and J by 3 bases, with 7 bases between them. There are 13 residues in the CDR3. CDR3 in DNA: TGTGCCAGCAGTTACCAGACAGAAGAGACCCAGTACTTC. Translation: CASSYQTEETQYF.

This clone is a singleton in its sample. The chain employs TRBV21-1 and TRBJ1-5; the D call of TRBD1 is as the table states it, not checked on the DNA. TRBV21-1 is designated a pseudogene. CDR3 length: 19 residues. Written as DNA, the CDR3 is TGTGCCAGCAGCAAATCCCTACCCGCGCGGACAGCTCGCAATCAGCCCCAGCATTTT. Translation gives CASSKSLPARTARNQPQHF.

CDR3 region: CASSQVERGPSYNEQFF. CDR3 DNA: TGCGCCAGCAGCCAAGTGGAGCGGGGGCCCTCCTACAATGAGCAGTTCTTC. The rearrangement links TRBV4-1 to TRBJ2-1, with 8 positions matching TRBD2. This CDR3 spans 17 amino acids. The germline gives CDR1 MGHRA, CDR2 YSYEKL. V gave up 1 base and J gave up 0 bases; unmatched junction bases: 5.